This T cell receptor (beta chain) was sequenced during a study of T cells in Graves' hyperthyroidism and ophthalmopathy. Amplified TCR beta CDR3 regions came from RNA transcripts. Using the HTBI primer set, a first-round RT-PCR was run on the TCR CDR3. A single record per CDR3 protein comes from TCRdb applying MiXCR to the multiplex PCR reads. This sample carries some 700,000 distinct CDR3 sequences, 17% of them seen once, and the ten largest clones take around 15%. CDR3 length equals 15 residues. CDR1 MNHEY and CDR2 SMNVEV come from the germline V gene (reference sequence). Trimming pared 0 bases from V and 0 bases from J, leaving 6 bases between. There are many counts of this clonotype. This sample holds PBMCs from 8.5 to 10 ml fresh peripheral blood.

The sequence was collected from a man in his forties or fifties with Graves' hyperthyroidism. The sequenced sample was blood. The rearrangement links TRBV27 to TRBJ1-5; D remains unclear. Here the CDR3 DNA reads TGTGCCAGCAGTTTATCGGCTTATAGCAATCAGCCCCAGCATTTT. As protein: CASSLSAYSNQPQHF.